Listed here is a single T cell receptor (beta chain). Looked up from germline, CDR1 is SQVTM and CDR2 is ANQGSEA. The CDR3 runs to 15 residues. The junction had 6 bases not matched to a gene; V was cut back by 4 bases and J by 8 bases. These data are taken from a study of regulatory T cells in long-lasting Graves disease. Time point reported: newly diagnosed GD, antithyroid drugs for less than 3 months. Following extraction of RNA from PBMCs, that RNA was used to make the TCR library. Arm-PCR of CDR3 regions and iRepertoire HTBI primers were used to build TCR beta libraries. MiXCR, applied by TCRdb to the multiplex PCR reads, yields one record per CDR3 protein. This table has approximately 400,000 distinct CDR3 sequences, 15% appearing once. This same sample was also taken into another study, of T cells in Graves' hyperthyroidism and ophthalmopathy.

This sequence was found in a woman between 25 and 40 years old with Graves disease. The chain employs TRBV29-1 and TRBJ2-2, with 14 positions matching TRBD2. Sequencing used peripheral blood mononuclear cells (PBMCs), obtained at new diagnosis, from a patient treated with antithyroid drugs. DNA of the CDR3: TGCAGCGTTGGGACTAGCGGGGGGATTTGGGGGGAGCTGTTTTTT. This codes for CSVGTSGGIWGELFF.